This entry is about one TCR beta chain. No antigen is known for it. No per-base quality is available; no much larger clone lies one base away. The CDR3 regions of human TCRbeta chains were analyzed by immunosequencing. Per the source publication's procedure: Repertoire TCRs were checked for matches against a reference library of SARS-CoV-2-specific TCRs that had been generated using the MIRA antigen-specificity platform. Breadth was defined as the fraction of unique TCRs that were SARS-CoV-2-associated. Depth was defined as the fraction of total T cells that were SARS-CoV-2-associated. Using the MIRA data, each spike-specific TCR was assigned both to the spike region to which the TCR was reactive and to a CD4 or CD8 class. Log10-transformed breadth and depth values were compared by one-way ANOVA with Sidak's multiple comparisons tests. Here the immuneACCESS table is served through TCRdb, limited to in-frame sequences with V and J called. Missing clones are a known gap in these copies; in checked studies unresolved V genes cover under half, and the rest lacks a known reason. Clonal size and the V and J genes are those of that table, whereas D and trimming came from the DNA. The sample table lists roughly 190,000 clones, roughly nine tenths of them with a count of one. The top ten hold under 2% of the sample.

The sample's time point label, decoded: about 28 days (+/-7) after the second vaccine dose. AZD1222 recipients given second doses at about 4 weeks or at about 12 weeks were pooled, since spike-specific TCR depth and breadth were not found to differ between the two schedules. Samples from vaccinated people were obtained from the UK trials COV001 and COV002, which included a single-blind randomized controlled phase 2/3 trial of AZD1222 (ChAdOx1 nCoV-19) in healthy adults. Trial participant PBMC samples were collected at day 0 and day 28 after the second dose for TCRbeta chain sequencing. This record comes from a study of T cell responses to AZD1222 COVID-19 vaccine (dated by TCRdb to the early 2020s). At the level of the whole study: TCR sequencing was performed for approximately 240 trial participants, of whom roughly 200 were given two doses of AZD1222 and around 26 were given two doses of MenACWY control vaccine. Trial participants were enrolled by age into subgroups of 18-55, 56-69 and 70-plus years, and roughly 150, 30 and 60 TCR-sequenced participants, respectively, were included in these subgroups.

Overall study outcomes, separate from this receptor: Spike-specific TCR breadth and depth rose significantly after two AZD1222 doses compared with day 0 and with MenACWY recipients. Epitopes outside the regions mutated in the B.1.351 and B.1.1.7 variants were reportedly recognized by nearly half of the unique spike-specific TCRs. Participants were mostly white British and included more females than males, and it was suggested by the authors that clonal diversity may have been underestimated. Vaccine-associated CD4 TCRs spanned the whole spike protein, with dominant responses in regions 160-218 and 743-854. Because no day 14 peak-response samples were available, repertoires were characterized only after the peak T cell response. In the small 56-69-year group, the increase in depth fell short of significance, most likely because of low power. Conclusions about previously exposed vaccinees are limited, since just a handful of AZD1222 recipients were seropositive for SARS-CoV-2 at baseline.

The CDR1 and CDR2 encoded by the germline V gene are MNHEY and SVGAGI. V loses 7 bases, J loses 7 bases, and the germline ends lie 16 bases apart. CDR3 length: 14 amino acids, cysteine to phenylalanine. The sequence is cut down to CDR3 DNA, 42 bases in frame from base 1. Here the sequenced sample was peripheral blood, taken 28 days after the second AZD1222 dose. The TCR comes from an adult who received the AZD1222 COVID-19 vaccine. The chain joins TRBV6-5 to TRBJ2-2; perhaps TRBD2 is the D gene, with 6 bases matching. The CDR3 in this case is CASIRDSGVGELFF. The nucleotide sequence is TGTGCCAGCATTCGGGACTCGGGAGTCGGGGAGCTGTTTTTT.